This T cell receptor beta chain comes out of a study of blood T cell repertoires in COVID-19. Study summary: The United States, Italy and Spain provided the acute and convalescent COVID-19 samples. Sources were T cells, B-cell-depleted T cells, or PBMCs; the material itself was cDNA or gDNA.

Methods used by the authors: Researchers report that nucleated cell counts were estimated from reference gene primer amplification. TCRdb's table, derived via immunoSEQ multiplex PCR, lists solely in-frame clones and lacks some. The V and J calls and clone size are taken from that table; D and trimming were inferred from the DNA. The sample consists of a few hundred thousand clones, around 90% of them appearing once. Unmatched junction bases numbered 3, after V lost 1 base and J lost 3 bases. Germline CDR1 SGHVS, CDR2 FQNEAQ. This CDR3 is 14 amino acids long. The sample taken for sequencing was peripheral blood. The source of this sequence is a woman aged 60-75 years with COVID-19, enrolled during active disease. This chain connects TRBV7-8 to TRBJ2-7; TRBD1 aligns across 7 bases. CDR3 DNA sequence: TGTGCCAGCAGCTTAGTACAGGGGTTCTACGAGCAGTACTTC. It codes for CASSLVQGFYEQYF. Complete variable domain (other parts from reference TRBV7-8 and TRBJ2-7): GAGVSQSPRYKVAKRGQDVALRCDPISGHVSLFWYQQALGQGPEFLTYFQNEAQLDKSGLPSDRFFAERPEGSVSTLKIQRTQQEDSAVYLCASSLVQGFYEQYFGPGTRLTVT.